The sequence of this T cell receptor (beta chain) was determined in a study of T cell repertoires in cytomegalovirus infection. The overall study: Carrying CMV and the relevant HLA type showed in public TCR beta signatures. Whole-study results and caveats: What dominated the ex vivo response were HLA-C-restricted CMV-specific TCR beta clonotypes.

TCRdb re-called the reads through MiXCR, storing one row per CDR3 protein. The sample carries about 160,000 distinct CDR3 sequences, roughly 22% recorded once. This CDR3 has 16 amino acids. V was pared by 2 bases and J by 1 base, with 11 bases between. Germline V gene lookup returns CDR1 SGHTA and CDR2 FQGNSA. This clonotype showed up many times. Its specificity is unknown. The TCR was taken from a human donor in good health (CMV status not recorded). Some clones in this sample may be carry-over from other donors' samples. The chain joins TRBV7-2 to TRBJ2-2; D perhaps matches TRBD1 (5 bases). The sample was CD8+ T cells from cultured PBMCs, taken from culture after CMV antigen stimulation. The CDR3: CASSLKGQGNTGELFF. DNA of the CDR3: TGTGCCAGCAGCTTAAAAGGGCAGGGGAACACCGGGGAGCTGTTTTTT.